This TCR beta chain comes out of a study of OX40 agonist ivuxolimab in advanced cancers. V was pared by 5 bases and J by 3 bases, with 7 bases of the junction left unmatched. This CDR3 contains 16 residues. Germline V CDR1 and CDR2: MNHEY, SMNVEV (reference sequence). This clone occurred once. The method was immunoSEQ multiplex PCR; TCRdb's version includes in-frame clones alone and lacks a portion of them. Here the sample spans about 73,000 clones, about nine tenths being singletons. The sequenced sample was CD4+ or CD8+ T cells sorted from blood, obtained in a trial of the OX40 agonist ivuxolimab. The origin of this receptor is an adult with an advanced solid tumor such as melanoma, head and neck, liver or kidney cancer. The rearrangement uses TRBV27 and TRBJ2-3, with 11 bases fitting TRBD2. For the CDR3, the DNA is TGTGCCAGCAGTCTCCCACGACTAGCGGGAACAGATACGCAGTATTTT. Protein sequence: CASSLPRLAGTDTQYF.